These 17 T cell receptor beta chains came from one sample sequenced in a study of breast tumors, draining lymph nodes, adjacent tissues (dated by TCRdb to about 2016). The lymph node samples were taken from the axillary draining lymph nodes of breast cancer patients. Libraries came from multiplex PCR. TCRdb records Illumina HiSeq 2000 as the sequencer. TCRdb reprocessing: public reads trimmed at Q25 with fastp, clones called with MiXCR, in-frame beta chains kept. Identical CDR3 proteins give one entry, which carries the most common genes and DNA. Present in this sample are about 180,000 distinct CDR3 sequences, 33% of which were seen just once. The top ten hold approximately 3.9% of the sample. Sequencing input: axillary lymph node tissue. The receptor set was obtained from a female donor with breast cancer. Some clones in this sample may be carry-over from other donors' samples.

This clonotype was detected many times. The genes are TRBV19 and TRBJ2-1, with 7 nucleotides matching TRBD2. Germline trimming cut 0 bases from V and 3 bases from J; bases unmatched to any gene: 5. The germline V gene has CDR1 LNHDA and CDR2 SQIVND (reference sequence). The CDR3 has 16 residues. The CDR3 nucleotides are TGTGCCAGTAGTATAGATCTGGGCGGGGGCTACAATGAGCAGTTCTTC. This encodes CASSIDLGGGYNEQFF. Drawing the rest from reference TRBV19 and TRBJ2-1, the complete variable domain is DGGITQSPKYLFRKEGQNVTLSCEQNLNHDAMYWYRQDPGQGLRLIYYSQIVNDFQKGDIAEGYSVSREKKESFPLTVTSAQKNPTAFYLCASSIDLGGGYNEQFFGPGTRLTVL.

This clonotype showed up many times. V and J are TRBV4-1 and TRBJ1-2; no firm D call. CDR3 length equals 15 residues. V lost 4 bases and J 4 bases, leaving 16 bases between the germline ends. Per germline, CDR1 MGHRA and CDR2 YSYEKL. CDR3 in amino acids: CASSRLARSAYGYTF. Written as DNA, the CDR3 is TGCGCCAGCAGCCGATTGGCACGGTCTGCCTATGGCTACACCTTC.

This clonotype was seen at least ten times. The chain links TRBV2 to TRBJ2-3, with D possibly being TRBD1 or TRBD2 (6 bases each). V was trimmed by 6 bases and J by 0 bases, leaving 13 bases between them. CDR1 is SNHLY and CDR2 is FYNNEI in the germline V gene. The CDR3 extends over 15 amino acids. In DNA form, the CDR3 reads TGTGCCAGCAGCCGCGGGACACTTAGCACAGATACGCAGTATTTT. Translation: CASSRGTLSTDTQYF.

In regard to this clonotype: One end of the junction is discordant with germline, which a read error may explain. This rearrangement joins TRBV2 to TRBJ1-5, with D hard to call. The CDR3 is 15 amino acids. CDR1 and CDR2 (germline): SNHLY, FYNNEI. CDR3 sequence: CTSRLGKGGNQPQHF. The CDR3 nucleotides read TGTACCAGCAGGCTAGGGAAAGGTGGCAATCAGCCCCAGCATTTT.

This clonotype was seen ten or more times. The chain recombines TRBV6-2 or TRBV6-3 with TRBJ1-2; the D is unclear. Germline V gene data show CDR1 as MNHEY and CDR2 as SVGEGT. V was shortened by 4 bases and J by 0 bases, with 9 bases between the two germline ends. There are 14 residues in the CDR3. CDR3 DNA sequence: TGTGCCAGCAGTTCGGAGGTAGCTAACTATGGCTACACCTTC. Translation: CASSSEVANYGYTF.

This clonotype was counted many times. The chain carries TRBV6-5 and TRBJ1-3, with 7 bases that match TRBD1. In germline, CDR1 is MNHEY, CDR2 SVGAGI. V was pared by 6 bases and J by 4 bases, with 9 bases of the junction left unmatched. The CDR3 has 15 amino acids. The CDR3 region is CASSQGVVAGNTIYF. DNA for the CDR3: TGTGCCAGCAGCCAGGGGGTGGTTGCAGGAAACACCATATATTTT.

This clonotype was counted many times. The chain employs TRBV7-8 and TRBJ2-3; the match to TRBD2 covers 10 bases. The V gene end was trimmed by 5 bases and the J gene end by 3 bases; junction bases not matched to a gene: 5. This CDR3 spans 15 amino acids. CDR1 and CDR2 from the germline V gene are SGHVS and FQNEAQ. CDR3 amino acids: CASSPSGGVTDTQYF. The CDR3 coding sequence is TGTGCCAGCAGCCCAAGCGGGGGGGTGACAGATACGCAGTATTTT. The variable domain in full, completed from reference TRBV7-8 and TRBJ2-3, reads GAGVSQSPRYKVAKRGQDVALRCDPISGHVSLFWYQQALGQGPEFLTYFQNEAQLDKSGLPSDRFFAERPEGSVSTLKIQRTQQEDSAVYLCASSPSGGVTDTQYFGPGTRLTVL.

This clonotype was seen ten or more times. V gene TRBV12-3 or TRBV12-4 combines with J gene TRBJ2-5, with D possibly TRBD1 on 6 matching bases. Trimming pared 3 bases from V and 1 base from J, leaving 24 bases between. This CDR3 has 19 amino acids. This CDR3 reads CASSFLLRARGIAQETQYF. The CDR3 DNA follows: TGTGCCAGCAGTTTCCTGCTCCGGGCCAGGGGTATCGCCCAAGAGACCCAGTACTTC.

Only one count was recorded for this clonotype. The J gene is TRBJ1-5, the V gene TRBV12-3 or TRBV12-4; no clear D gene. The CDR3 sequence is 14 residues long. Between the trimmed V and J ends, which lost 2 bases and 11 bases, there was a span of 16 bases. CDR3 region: CASSLRVGKETQHF. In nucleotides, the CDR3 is TGTGCCAGCAGTTTACGAGTTGGAAAAGAGACCCAGCATTTT.

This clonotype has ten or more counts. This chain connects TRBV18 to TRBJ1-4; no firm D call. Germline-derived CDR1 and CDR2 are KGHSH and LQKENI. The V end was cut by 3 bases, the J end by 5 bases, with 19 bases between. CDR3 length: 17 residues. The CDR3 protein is CASSPAAPPGMNEKLFF. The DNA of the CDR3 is TGTGCCAGCTCACCCGCAGCGCCACCGGGGATGAATGAAAAACTGTTTTTT.

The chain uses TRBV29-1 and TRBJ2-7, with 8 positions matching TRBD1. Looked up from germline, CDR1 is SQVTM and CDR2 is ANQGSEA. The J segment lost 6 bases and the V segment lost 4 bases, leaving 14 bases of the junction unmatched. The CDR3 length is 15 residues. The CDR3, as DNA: TGCAGCGTTGTCCCCGGACAGGGTCGATCCCCCGAGCAGTACTTC. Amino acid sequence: CSVVPGQGRSPEQYF.

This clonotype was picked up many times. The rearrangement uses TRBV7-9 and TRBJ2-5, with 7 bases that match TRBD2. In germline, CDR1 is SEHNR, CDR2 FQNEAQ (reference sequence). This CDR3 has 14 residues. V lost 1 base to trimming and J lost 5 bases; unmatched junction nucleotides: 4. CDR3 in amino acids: CASSLVGEGETQYF. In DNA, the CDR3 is TGTGCCAGCAGCTTAGTAGGGGAGGGGGAGACCCAGTACTTC.

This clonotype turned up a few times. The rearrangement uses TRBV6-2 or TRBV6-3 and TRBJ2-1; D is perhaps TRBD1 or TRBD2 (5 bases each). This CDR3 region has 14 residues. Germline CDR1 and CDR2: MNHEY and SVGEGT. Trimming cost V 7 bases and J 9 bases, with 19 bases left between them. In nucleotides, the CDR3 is TGTGCCAGCACTCTGATCGGGGCTCTGGGTGAGCAGTTCTTC. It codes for CASTLIGALGEQFF.

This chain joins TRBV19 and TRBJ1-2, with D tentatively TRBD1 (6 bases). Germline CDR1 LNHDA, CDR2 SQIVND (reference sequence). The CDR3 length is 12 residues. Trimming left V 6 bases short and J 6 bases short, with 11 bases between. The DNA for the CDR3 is TGTGCCAGTAGCCTCAGGGGAAATGGCTACACCTTC. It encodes CASSLRGNGYTF.

DNA of the CDR3: TGTGCCAGCAGCTCGACAGCCTCCTACAATGAGCAGTTCTTC. Its protein product is CASSSTASYNEQFF. The chain employs TRBV7-9 and TRBJ2-1, with a possible D match to TRBD1 (5 bases). Germline-derived CDR1 and CDR2 are SEHNR and FQNEAQ (reference sequence). Deletions cut 4 bases from V and 0 bases from J, with 7 bases between. The CDR3 has 14 residues.

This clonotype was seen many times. The CDR3 loop is CASSERQGNYGYTF. CDR3 nucleotides: TGTGCCAGCAGTGAAAGACAGGGGAACTATGGCTACACCTTC. J is TRBJ1-2 and V is TRBV2, with 8 bases aligning to TRBD1. CDR3 length: 14 amino acids. Trimming cost V 2 bases and J 2 bases; bases outside gene matches: 1. The germline V gene encodes CDR1 SNHLY and CDR2 FYNNEI.

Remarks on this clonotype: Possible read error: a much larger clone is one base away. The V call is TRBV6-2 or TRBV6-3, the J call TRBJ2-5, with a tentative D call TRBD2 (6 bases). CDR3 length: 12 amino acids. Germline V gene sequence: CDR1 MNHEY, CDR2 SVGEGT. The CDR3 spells CASKEGVEAQYF. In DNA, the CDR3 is TGTGCCAGCAAGGAGGGAGTAGAGGCCCAGTACTTC.